The 9 T cell receptor beta chains listed next were all sequenced from one sample in a study of patients and donors after allogeneic stem cell transplantation. TCRdb re-called the RT-PCR reads with MiXCR, one entry per CDR3 protein. The data contain under 30,000 distinct CDR3 sequences, roughly 7.3% of them seen just once; the ten biggest clones take up around 50%. Material: blood, either unsorted or a sorted T cell fraction (not recorded which). The receptors were gathered from a human donor who was either an allogeneic HSCT recipient or a stem cell or donor lymphocyte infusion donor (not recorded which). It is not recorded whose cells these are; they may come from a transplant donor.

The gene calls are TRBV7-6 and TRBJ2-5; 7 nucleotides align to TRBD2. CDR3 length: 14 residues. Germline CDR1 is SGHVS and CDR2 is FNYEAQ. Germline trimming cut 5 bases from V and 1 base from J; bases unmatched to any gene: 4. In DNA form, the CDR3 reads TGTGCCAGCAGCCGGGGGAGGGTCCAAGAGACCCAGTACTTC. It is translated as CASSRGRVQETQYF.

This clonotype was recorded many times. The J gene is TRBJ1-2, the V gene TRBV27; D is ambiguous. Trimming removed 3 bases from V and 3 bases from J, with 8 bases in between. The V gene's germline CDR1 is MNHEY and CDR2 SMNVEV (reference sequence). The CDR3 consists of 13 residues. In DNA, the CDR3 is TGTGCCAGCAGTTTTGCGGGGTACTATGGCTACACCTTC. This translates into CASSFAGYYGYTF.

This clonotype was seen repeatedly, ten times or more. The chain is built from TRBV11-3 and TRBJ2-7; D gene ambiguous. Germline values: CDR1 SGHNT, CDR2 YENEEA. The CDR3 covers 12 residues. Trimming left V 0 bases short and J 8 bases short, with 8 bases between. The CDR3 region is CASSLDGLKQYF. Here the CDR3 DNA reads TGTGCCAGCAGCTTAGATGGATTGAAGCAGTACTTC.

This clonotype was detected ten times or more. V and J are TRBV28 and TRBJ2-2; 7 nucleotides align to TRBD2. The CDR3 consists of 14 residues. Looked up from germline, CDR1 is MDHEN and CDR2 is SYDVKM. V shed 8 bases and J 4 bases; nucleotides not matched to a gene: 7. CDR3 DNA sequence: TGTGCCAGCGCGACTGGGGGGGGCACCGGGGAGCTGTTTTTT. It encodes CASATGGGTGELFF.

This clonotype has a count of ten or more. The chain has TRBV5-5 and TRBJ2-1; D is unresolved. The CDR3 covers 13 residues. Germline V gene data show CDR1 as SGHKS and CDR2 as YYEKEE (reference sequence). Trimming took 5 bases from V and 2 from J, leaving 8 bases between them. In DNA, the CDR3 is TGTGCCAGCAGTCCAGGCGCCTACAATGAGCAGTTCTTC. It encodes CASSPGAYNEQFF.

This clonotype was observed at least ten times. The chain has TRBV6-1 and TRBJ2-7; D uncertain. V gave up 1 base and J gave up 1 base, with 8 bases separating them. The CDR3 extends over 14 amino acids. Germline CDR1 and CDR2: MNHNS and SASEGT. In nucleotides, the CDR3 is TGTGCCAGCAGTGAAGGACGGATGTCCTACGAGCAGTACTTC. Protein: CASSEGRMSYEQYF.

The rearrangement links TRBV19 to TRBJ2-1, with 8 bases lining up with TRBD1. Germline V gene lookup returns CDR1 LNHDA and CDR2 SQIVND (reference sequence). J lost 0 bases, V lost 3 bases, and 7 bases had no gene match. CDR3 length equals 17 residues. The CDR3 nucleotides are TGTGCCAGTAGTATTGCCTGGACAGGGAGCTCCTACAATGAGCAGTTCTTC. As protein: CASSIAWTGSSYNEQFF.

V and J are TRBV6-5 and TRBJ2-1; no firm D call. Germline V CDR1 and CDR2: MNHEY, SVGAGI. CDR3 size: 12 residues. Trimming removed 5 bases from V and 10 bases from J, with 12 bases in between. CDR3 DNA sequence: TGTGCCAGCAGTCCAACGACCCGCGAGCAGTTCTTC. This translates into CASSPTTREQFF.

The chain has TRBV10-2 and TRBJ2-7; 9 bases align to TRBD2. Germline V lookup: CDR1 WSHSY, CDR2 SAAADI. This CDR3 comprises 14 residues. The V and J ends lost 7 bases and 7 bases, in that order; junction bases with no gene match: 11. Here the CDR3 DNA reads TGCGCCAGCACCCAGCAGGCTAGCGGGGTTGAGCAGTACTTC. Encoded protein: CASTQQASGVEQYF.